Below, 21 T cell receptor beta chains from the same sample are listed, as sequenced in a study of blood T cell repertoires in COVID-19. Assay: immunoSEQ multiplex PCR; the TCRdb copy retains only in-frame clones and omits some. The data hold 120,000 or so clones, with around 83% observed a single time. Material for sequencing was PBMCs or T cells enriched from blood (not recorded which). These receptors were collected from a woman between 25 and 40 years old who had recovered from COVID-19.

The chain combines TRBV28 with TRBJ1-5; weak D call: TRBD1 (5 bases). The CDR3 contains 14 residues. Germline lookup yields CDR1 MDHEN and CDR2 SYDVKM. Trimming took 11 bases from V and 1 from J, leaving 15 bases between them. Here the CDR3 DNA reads TGTGCCGGGAACGGGGGGGGGAGCAATCAGCCCCAGCATTTT. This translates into CAGNGGGSNQPQHF.

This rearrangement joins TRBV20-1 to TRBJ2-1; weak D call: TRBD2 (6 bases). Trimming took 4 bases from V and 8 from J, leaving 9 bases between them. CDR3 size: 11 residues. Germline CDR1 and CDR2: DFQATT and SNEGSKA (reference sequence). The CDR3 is CSAIRDYEQFF. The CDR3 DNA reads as TGCAGTGCTATCCGGGACTATGAGCAGTTCTTC.

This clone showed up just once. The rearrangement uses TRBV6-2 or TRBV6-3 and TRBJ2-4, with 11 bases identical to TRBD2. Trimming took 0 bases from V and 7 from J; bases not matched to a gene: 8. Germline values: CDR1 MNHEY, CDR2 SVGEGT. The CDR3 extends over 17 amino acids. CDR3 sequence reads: CASSYSNLAGGGNIQYF. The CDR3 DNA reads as TGTGCCAGCAGTTACTCGAATCTAGCGGGAGGCGGGAACATTCAGTACTTC.

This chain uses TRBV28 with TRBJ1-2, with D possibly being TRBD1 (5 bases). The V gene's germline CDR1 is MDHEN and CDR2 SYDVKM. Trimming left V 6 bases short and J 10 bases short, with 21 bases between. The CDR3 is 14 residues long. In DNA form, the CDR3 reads TGTGCCAGCAGAGATGTAGGGGAACTAAGGGTCTACACCTTC. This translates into CASRDVGELRVYTF.

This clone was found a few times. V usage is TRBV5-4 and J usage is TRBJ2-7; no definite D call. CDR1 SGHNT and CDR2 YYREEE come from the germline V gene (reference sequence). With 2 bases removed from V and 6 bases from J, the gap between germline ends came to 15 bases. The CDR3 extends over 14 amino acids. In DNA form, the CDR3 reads TGTGCCAGCAGCTTAGCCCGGCTTAGAGGCGAGCAGTACTTC. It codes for CASSLARLRGEQYF.

The CDR3 sequence is CASSPRPVLAELYEQYF. CDR3 DNA: TGTGCCAGCTCACCACGTCCCGTGCTAGCGGAGTTATACGAGCAGTACTTC. V is TRBV18 and J is TRBJ2-7; 7 bases line up with TRBD2. CDR3 length: 17 residues. Germline CDR1 and CDR2: KGHSH and LQKENI. With V trimmed by 1 base and J by 4 bases, 13 bases remained unmatched.

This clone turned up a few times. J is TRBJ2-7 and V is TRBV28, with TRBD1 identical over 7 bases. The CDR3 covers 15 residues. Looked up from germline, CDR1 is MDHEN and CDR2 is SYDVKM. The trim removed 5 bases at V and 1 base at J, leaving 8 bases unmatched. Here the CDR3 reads CASSTGTEGSYEQYF. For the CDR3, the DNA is TGTGCCAGCAGTACCGGGACAGAAGGTTCCTACGAGCAGTACTTC.

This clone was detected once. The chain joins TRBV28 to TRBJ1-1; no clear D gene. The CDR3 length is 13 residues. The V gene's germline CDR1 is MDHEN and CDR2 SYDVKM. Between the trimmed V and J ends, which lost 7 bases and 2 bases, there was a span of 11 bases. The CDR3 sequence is CASKNPGNTEAFF. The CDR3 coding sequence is TGTGCCAGCAAAAACCCGGGAAACACTGAAGCTTTCTTT.

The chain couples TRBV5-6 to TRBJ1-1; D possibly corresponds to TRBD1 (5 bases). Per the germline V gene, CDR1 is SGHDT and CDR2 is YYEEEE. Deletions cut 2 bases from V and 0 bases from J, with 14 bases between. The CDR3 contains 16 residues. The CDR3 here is CASSLEIGGVNTEAFF. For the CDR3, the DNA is TGTGCCAGCAGCTTAGAGATTGGGGGGGTGAACACTGAAGCTTTCTTT.

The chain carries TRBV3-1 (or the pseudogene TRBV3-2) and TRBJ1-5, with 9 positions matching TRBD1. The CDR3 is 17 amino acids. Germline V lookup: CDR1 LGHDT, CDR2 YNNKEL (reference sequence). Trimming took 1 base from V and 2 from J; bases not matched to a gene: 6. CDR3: CASSQGSTGGGNQPQHF. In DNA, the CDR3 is TGTGCCAGCAGCCAAGGGTCAACAGGGGGCGGCAATCAGCCCCAGCATTTT.

CDR3 DNA sequence: TGTGCCAGCAGTCGACAGGGGAGGCAGACCCAGTACTTC. It translates to CASSRQGRQTQYF. The chain has TRBV6-5 and TRBJ2-5; 8 bases map to TRBD1. The CDR3 totals 13 residues. V lost 5 bases and J lost 6; bases outside the gene matches: 5. Germline V lookup: CDR1 MNHEY, CDR2 SVGAGI.

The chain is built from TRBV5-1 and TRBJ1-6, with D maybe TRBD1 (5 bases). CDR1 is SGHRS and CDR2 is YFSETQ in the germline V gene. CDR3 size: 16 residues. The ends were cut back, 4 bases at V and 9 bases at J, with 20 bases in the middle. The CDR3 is CASSPTSGGNRSPLHF. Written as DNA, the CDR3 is TGCGCCAGCAGCCCAACCTCCGGGGGGAATCGTTCACCCCTCCACTTT.

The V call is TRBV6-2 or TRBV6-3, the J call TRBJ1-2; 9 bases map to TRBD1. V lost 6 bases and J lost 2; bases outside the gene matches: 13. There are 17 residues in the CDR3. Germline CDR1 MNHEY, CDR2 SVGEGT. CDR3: CASSPMGQGISNYGYTF. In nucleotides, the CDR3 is TGTGCCAGCAGCCCCATGGGACAGGGCATTTCCAACTATGGCTACACCTTC.

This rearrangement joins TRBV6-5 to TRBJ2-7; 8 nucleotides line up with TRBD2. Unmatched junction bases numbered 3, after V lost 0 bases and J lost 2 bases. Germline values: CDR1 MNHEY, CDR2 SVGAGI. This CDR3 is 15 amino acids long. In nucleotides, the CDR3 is TGTGCCAGCAGTTACTCAACTAGCGGAACCTACGAGCAGTACTTC. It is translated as CASSYSTSGTYEQYF.

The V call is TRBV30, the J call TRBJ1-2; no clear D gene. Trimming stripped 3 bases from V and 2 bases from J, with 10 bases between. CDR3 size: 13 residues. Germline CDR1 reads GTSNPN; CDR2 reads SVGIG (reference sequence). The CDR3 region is CAWRRGGNYGYTF. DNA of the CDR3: TGTGCCTGGAGGCGTGGCGGCAACTATGGCTACACCTTC.

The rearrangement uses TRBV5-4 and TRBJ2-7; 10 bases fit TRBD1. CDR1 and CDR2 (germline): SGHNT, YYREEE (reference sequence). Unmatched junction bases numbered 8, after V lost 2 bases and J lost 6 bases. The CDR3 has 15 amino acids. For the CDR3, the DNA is TGTGCCAGCAGCTTTCCGACAGGGGGCTCGGGCGAGCAGTACTTC. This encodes CASSFPTGGSGEQYF. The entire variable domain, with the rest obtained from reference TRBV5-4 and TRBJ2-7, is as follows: ETGVTQSPTHLIKTRGQQVTLRCSSQSGHNTVSWYQQALGQGPQFIFQYYREEENGRGNFPPRFSGLQFPNYSSELNVNALELDDSALYLCASSFPTGGSGEQYFGPGTRLTVT.

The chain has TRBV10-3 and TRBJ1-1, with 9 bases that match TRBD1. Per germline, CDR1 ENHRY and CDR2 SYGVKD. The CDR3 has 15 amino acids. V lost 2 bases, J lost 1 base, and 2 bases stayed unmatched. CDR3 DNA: TGTGCCATCAGTGAGGACAGGGGGGGGAACACTGAAGCTTTCTTT. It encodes CAISEDRGGNTEAFF.

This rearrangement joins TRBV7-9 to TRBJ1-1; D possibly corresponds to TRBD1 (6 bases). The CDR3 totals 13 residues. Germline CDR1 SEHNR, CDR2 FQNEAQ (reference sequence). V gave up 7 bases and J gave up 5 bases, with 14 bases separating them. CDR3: CASKSAGETEAFF. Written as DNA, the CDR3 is TGTGCCAGCAAATCCGCAGGGGAAACTGAAGCTTTCTTT.

Here the CDR3 reads CASTGDFNEQFF. CDR3 DNA sequence: TGTGCCAGCACGGGGGACTTCAATGAGCAGTTCTTC. V gene TRBV7-9 combines with J gene TRBJ2-1, with D possibly TRBD2 on 6 matching bases. V shed 7 bases and J shed 6 bases, with 10 bases lying between them. There are 12 residues in the CDR3. CDR1 SEHNR and CDR2 FQNEAQ come from the germline V gene (reference sequence).

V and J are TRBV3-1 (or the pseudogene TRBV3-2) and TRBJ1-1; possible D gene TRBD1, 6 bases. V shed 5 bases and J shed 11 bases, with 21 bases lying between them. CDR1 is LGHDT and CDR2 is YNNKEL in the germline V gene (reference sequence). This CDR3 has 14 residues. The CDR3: CASSNQAGVEGAFF. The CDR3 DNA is TGTGCCAGCAGCAATCAAGCAGGGGTCGAGGGGGCTTTCTTT.

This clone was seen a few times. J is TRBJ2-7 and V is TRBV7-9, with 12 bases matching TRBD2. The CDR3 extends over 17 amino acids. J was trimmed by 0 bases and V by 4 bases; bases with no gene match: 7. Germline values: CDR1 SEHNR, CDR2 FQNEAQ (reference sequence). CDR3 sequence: CASSYEPGLAGSYEQYF. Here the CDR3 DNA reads TGTGCCAGCAGCTACGAACCGGGACTAGCGGGCTCCTACGAGCAGTACTTC.